The 24 T cell receptor beta chains below all came from one sample that was sequenced in a study of blood T cell repertoires in COVID-19. Libraries were prepared by immunoSEQ multiplex PCR; TCRdb keeps only in-frame clonotypes and omits some of them. The data hold approximately 210,000 clones, with 70% to 85% observed a single time. The sample taken for sequencing was PBMCs or T cells enriched from blood (not recorded which). The receptor source for this set is a man aged 35 to 55 who had recovered from COVID-19.

This rearrangement joins TRBV5-4 to TRBJ1-4; no firm D call. V lost 0 bases and J 8 bases, leaving 5 bases between the germline ends. The CDR3 consists of 12 residues. The germline V gene encodes CDR1 SGHNT and CDR2 YYREEE (reference sequence). The DNA for the CDR3 is TGTGCCAGCAGCTTGGAGCGCGAAAAACTGTTTTTT. This encodes CASSLEREKLFF.

This clone was detected a few times. The chain uses TRBV10-3 and TRBJ1-1, with 7 bases aligning to TRBD1. Germline V lookup: CDR1 ENHRY, CDR2 SYGVKD. Germline trimming cut 6 bases from V and 5 bases from J; bases unmatched to any gene: 0. The CDR3 runs to 11 residues. As DNA, the CDR3 is TGTGCCATCAGGGACAGGACTGAAGCTTTCTTT. Protein product: CAIRDRTEAFF.

The chain is built from TRBV27 and TRBJ2-1, with 9 bases fitting TRBD2. This CDR3 has 15 residues. CDR1 and CDR2 (germline): MNHEY, SMNVEV (reference sequence). V was pared by 3 bases and J by 7 bases, with 7 bases of the junction left unmatched. CDR3 amino acids: CASSFWPSGVNEQFF. As DNA, the CDR3 is TGTGCCAGCAGTTTTTGGCCTAGCGGGGTAAATGAGCAGTTCTTC.

The chain carries TRBV27 and TRBJ2-5; tentatively, D is TRBD1 (5 bases). The germline V and J ends were trimmed by 2 bases and 1 base, with 8 bases remaining between them. Germline CDR1 is MNHEY and CDR2 is SMNVEV (reference sequence). This CDR3 has 14 amino acids. The CDR3: CASSLAGFQETQYF. The CDR3, as DNA: TGTGCCAGCAGTTTAGCAGGGTTCCAAGAGACCCAGTACTTC.

This sequence joins TRBV7-3 and TRBJ1-3; D gene ambiguous. The germline V gene encodes CDR1 SGHTA and CDR2 FQGTGA. This CDR3 is 15 amino acids long. V shed 2 bases and J shed 0 bases, with 8 bases lying between them. This chain's CDR3 is CASSLLGDSGNTIYF. The CDR3 nucleotides are TGTGCCAGCAGCTTACTAGGAGACTCTGGAAACACCATATATTTT.

The V gene is TRBV14, the J gene TRBJ2-2; D gene unclear. Trimming stripped 1 base from V and 8 bases from J, with 8 bases between. The germline gives CDR1 SGHDN, CDR2 FVKESK. This CDR3 spans 13 amino acids. Here the CDR3 DNA reads TGTGCCAGCAGCCAAGTGATTAGAGGGGAGCTGTTTTTT. Translation: CASSQVIRGELFF.

This rearrangement joins TRBV4-3 to TRBJ1-6; D is undetermined. This CDR3 has 14 residues. Germline assignment: CDR1 LGHNA and CDR2 YSLEER. With 0 bases removed from V and 7 bases from J, the gap between germline ends came to 7 bases. CDR3 sequence (DNA): TGCGCCAGCAGCCAAGAGGTGAGGAATTCACCCCTCCACTTT. Translating gives CASSQEVRNSPLHF.

The V gene is TRBV4-3, the J gene TRBJ1-2; D possibly corresponds to TRBD1 (6 bases). The germline V gene has CDR1 LGHNA and CDR2 YSLEER. CDR3 length: 15 residues. V lost 1 base to trimming and J lost 4 bases, with 13 bases between them. This chain's CDR3 is CASSQVGGSGYGYTF. In DNA form, the CDR3 reads TGCGCCAGCAGCCAAGTAGGGGGTTCCGGCTATGGCTACACCTTC.

V is TRBV24-1 and J is TRBJ2-3; D is unresolved. Trimming left V 3 bases short and J 6 bases short, with 6 bases between. The length of the CDR3 is 12 residues. From germline, CDR1 is KGHDR and CDR2 SFDVKD. The CDR3 bases are TGTGCCACCAGTGATCCGCGGGATACGCAGTATTTT. Translation gives CATSDPRDTQYF.

The chain is built from TRBV7-9 and TRBJ2-2; 7 nucleotides match TRBD1. This CDR3 comprises 15 residues. Germline V gives CDR1 SEHNR, CDR2 FQNEAQ (reference sequence). With 8 bases clipped from V and 1 base from J, the junction kept 7 bases outside the gene matches. As DNA, the CDR3 is TGTGCCAGCCCCGGGGCAGGGGGGAACACCGGGGAGCTGTTTTTT. Translating gives CASPGAGGNTGELFF. Variable domain in full (rest from reference TRBV7-9 and TRBJ2-2): DTGVSQNPRHKITKRGQNVTFRCDPISEHNRLYWYRQTLGQGPEFLTYFQNEAQLEKSRLLSDRFSAERPKGSFSTLEIQRTEQGDSAMYLCASPGAGGNTGELFFGEGSRLTVL.

The rearrangement uses TRBV6-5 and TRBJ1-5; unclear D gene. The CDR3 has 13 residues. The V gene lost 0 bases and the J gene lost 9 bases, with 9 bases spanning the gap. Germline loops: CDR1 MNHEY, CDR2 SVGAGI. The CDR3 spells CASSYSVRSPQHF. The CDR3 DNA follows: TGTGCCAGCAGTTACTCTGTTCGGTCGCCCCAGCATTTT.

Many counts were recorded for this clone. A junction end diverges from the germline sequence, so it may reflect a read error. The V and J genes are TRBV11-2 and TRBJ1-2; 8 bases agree with TRBD1. The CDR3 totals 11 residues. CDR1 SGHAT and CDR2 FQNNGV come from the germline V gene. CDR3 sequence (DNA): TGTGCCAGCAGCTTAGCGACAGGGGTCACTTTC. Translated, it gives CASSLATGVTF.

The chain combines TRBV5-1 with TRBJ2-3; TRBD1 aligns across 9 bases. Trimming cost V 5 bases and J 5 bases; bases outside gene matches: 6. CDR3 length: 14 residues. The germline V gene encodes CDR1 SGHRS and CDR2 YFSETQ. The CDR3 nucleotides are TGCGCCAGCAGATCGGACAGGGGAGAAGATACGCAGTATTTT. This encodes CASRSDRGEDTQYF. Variable domain in full (rest from reference TRBV5-1 and TRBJ2-3): KAGVTQTPRYLIKTRGQQVTLSCSPISGHRSVSWYQQTPGQGLQFLFEYFSETQRNKGNFPGRFSGRQFSNSRSEMNVSTLELGDSALYLCASRSDRGEDTQYFGPGTRLTVL.

The genes are TRBV5-1 and TRBJ1-2; 9 bases match TRBD1. Germline CDR1 SGHRS, CDR2 YFSETQ. The V and J ends lost 7 bases and 4 bases, in that order; junction bases with no gene match: 17. The CDR3 loop spans 17 amino acids. CDR3 loop: CASGSGTGNLLSYGYTF. CDR3 DNA: TGCGCCAGCGGGTCGGGGACAGGGAACTTACTCTCCTATGGCTACACCTTC.

The chain joins TRBV2 to TRBJ1-1, with a weak D call TRBD1 (5 bases). Germline CDR1 is SNHLY and CDR2 is FYNNEI. Between the trimmed V and J ends, which lost 7 bases and 4 bases, there was a span of 19 bases. The CDR3 is 15 amino acids. The CDR3 loop is CASMTGRGRGTEAFF. The CDR3 nucleotides are TGTGCCAGCATGACGGGGAGGGGAAGGGGCACTGAAGCTTTCTTT.

The V call is TRBV2, the J call TRBJ2-1; 9 bases line up with TRBD2. V shed 6 bases and J 6 bases; nucleotides not matched to a gene: 3. Looked up from germline, CDR1 is SNHLY and CDR2 is FYNNEI. The CDR3 has 13 amino acids. The CDR3: CASSRLAANEQFF. Written as DNA, the CDR3 is TGTGCCAGCAGCAGACTAGCGGCCAATGAGCAGTTCTTC.

V and J are TRBV30 and TRBJ1-5; 7 bases map to TRBD1. The CDR3 is 15 residues long. Germline assignment: CDR1 GTSNPN and CDR2 SVGIG (reference sequence). V lost 2 bases and J lost 9; bases outside the gene matches: 13. In DNA, the CDR3 is TGTGCCTGGAGTTCGGAGGGGGCGCTTAGTCCGCCCCAGCATTTT. Translation gives CAWSSEGALSPPQHF.

The genes are TRBV21-1 and TRBJ1-4; the table's D call, TRBD1, has no DNA check behind it. TRBV21-1 is a known pseudogene. This CDR3 is 17 amino acids long. CDR3 nucleotide sequence: TGTGCCAGCAGCAAAACTCCTGGACAAGCAACTAATGAAAAACTGTTTTTT. It is translated as CASSKTPGQATNEKLFF.

This clone was recorded many times. The chain carries TRBV5-1 and TRBJ2-5; 13 nucleotides line up with TRBD2. The CDR3 runs 15 residues. V lost 4 bases and J lost 7; bases outside the gene matches: 7. Germline V gene data show CDR1 as SGHRS and CDR2 as YFSETQ. The CDR3 DNA reads as TGCGCCAGCAGCCCGGGACTAGCGGGATTTGGGACCCAGTACTTC. It specifies CASSPGLAGFGTQYF.

The rearrangement joins TRBV5-6 to TRBJ2-7, with TRBD1 matching over 9 bases. V lost 4 bases, J lost 4 bases, and 6 bases stayed unmatched. CDR1 and CDR2 (germline): SGHDT, YYEEEE. The CDR3 is 14 residues long. DNA of the CDR3: TGTGCCAGCAGCCGGGACAGGGTCCAGTACGAGCAGTACTTC. Translated: CASSRDRVQYEQYF.

V gene TRBV30 combines with J gene TRBJ2-2, with D possibly matching TRBD2 (6 bases). From germline, CDR1 is GTSNPN and CDR2 SVGIG (reference sequence). This CDR3 region has 12 residues. Trimming removed 5 bases from V and 6 bases from J, with 10 bases in between. CDR3 in amino acids: CAWGSGAGELFF. The CDR3 region has the DNA TGTGCCTGGGGTAGCGGAGCCGGGGAGCTGTTTTTT.

This chain connects TRBV7-9 to TRBJ2-7, with TRBD2 identical over 11 bases. The CDR3 covers 17 residues. Germline CDR1 is SEHNR and CDR2 is FQNEAQ (reference sequence). Losses at the gene ends were 3 bases for V and 3 bases for J; bases not matched to a gene: 10. The CDR3 coding sequence is TGTGCCAGCAGCTTCACTAGCGGGGGCGGACACGGCTACGAGCAGTACTTC. This gives the protein CASSFTSGGGHGYEQYF.

The chain couples TRBV28 to TRBJ2-2, with D tentatively TRBD1 (5 bases). The CDR3 sequence is 14 residues long. V was cut by 6 bases and J by 6 bases, with 14 bases left in between. Germline CDR1 reads MDHEN; CDR2 reads SYDVKM. The CDR3 spells CASRPTGDSGELFF. The CDR3 nucleotides read TGTGCCAGCAGGCCTACAGGTGACTCCGGGGAGCTGTTTTTT. Variable domain in full (rest from reference TRBV28 and TRBJ2-2): DVKVTQSSRYLVKRTGEKVFLECVQDMDHENMFWYRQDPGLGLRLIYFSYDVKMKEKGDIPEGYSVSREKKERFSLILESASTNQTSMYLCASRPTGDSGELFFGEGSRLTVL.

This chain joins TRBV9 and TRBJ1-1; possibly TRBD1 for D (5 bases). The CDR3 sequence is 15 residues long. Germline lookup yields CDR1 SGDLS and CDR2 YYNGEE. V was shortened by 1 base and J by 5 bases, with 15 bases between the two germline ends. CDR3 nucleotides: TGTGCCAGCAGCGTATTCGGGCAGGGCTATACTGAAGCTTTCTTT. This translates into CASSVFGQGYTEAFF.